Listed below are T cell receptor beta chains from one sample, sequenced in a study of radiation and T cells in renal cell carcinoma. Libraries were prepared by immunoSEQ multiplex PCR; TCRdb keeps only in-frame clonotypes and omits some of them. Altogether about 47,000 clones are present, about 80% being singletons, with the ten largest covering around 31%. Specimen: blood, collected from a patient whose treatment included radiotherapy and nephrectomy. The source is a woman aged 70-85 years with renal cell carcinoma. Both conserved end residues are part of each CDR3. The D gene is left open where the match is weak. Rows give clone size only sometimes, using once, few, many, or a class for an expanded clone.

clone_size j_call v_call d_call cdr3_nt cdr3_aa
NA TRBJ2-1 TRBV30 NA TGTGCCTGGAGTGTCCCCCCGCTGGACGATGAGCAGTTCTTC CAWSVPPLDDEQFF
NA TRBJ1-5 TRBV19 NA TGTGCCAGTAGTATAGACGGGACACGTAGCAATCAGCCCCAGCATTTT CASSIDGTRSNQPQHF
NA TRBJ1-4 TRBV7-9 NA TGTGCCAGCAGCTTATCTAGGGCTAATGAAAAACTGTTTTTT CASSLSRANEKLFF
few TRBJ1-5 TRBV7-2 NA TGTGCCAGCAGCTTAGCGGGGGGGTCTCGGCCCCAGCATTTT CASSLAGGSRPQHF
many TRBJ2-7 TRBV5-1 TRBD2 TGCGCCAGCAGCCCGGACCCGGGACTAGCGGGAGAGCAGTACTTC CASSPDPGLAGEQYF
NA TRBJ2-3 TRBV11-2 NA TGTGCCAGCAGCTTGTTCGACATCTTTAGCACAGATACGCAGTATTTT CASSLFDIFSTDTQYF
NA TRBJ2-7 TRBV5-1 TRBD2 TGCGCCAGCAGCCGGCGGCGGGGGGCCTACGAGCAGTACTTC CASSRRRGAYEQYF
NA TRBJ1-1 TRBV7-8 NA TGTGCCAGCAGCTTAGAGGTCTTTGGGGGCACTGAAGCTTTCTTT CASSLEVFGGTEAFF
NA TRBJ1-4 TRBV27 NA TGTGCCAGCAGTCAGATGGGTAATGAAAAACTGTTTTTT CASSQMGNEKLFF
NA TRBJ1-2 TRBV27 NA TGTGCCAGCAGTCAACTCGCTTATGGGGTTCTGGGAAACTATGGCTACACCTTC CASSQLAYGVLGNYGYTF
NA TRBJ1-1 TRBV7-9 TRBD1 TGTGCCAGCAGCTTAAATTCAGGGGGCACTGAAGCTTTCTTT CASSLNSGGTEAFF
NA TRBJ2-7 TRBV19 NA TGTGCCAGTAGTATCGGCCAAAATTACGAGCAGTACTTC CASSIGQNYEQYF
NA TRBJ1-4 TRBV2 NA TGTGCCAGCAGTCCCCGGACAGCAATAATGAGTGAAAAACTGTTTTTT CASSPRTAIMSEKLFF
NA TRBJ1-3 TRBV5-1 TRBD1 TGCGCCAGCAGCTTGCGGTCAGGGGGTGCCGACTCTGGAAACACCATATATTTT CASSLRSGGADSGNTIYF
NA TRBJ2-3 TRBV27 TRBD2 TGTGCCAGCAGTCCCGGGACTAGCGGGAGCACAGATACGCAGTATTTT CASSPGTSGSTDTQYF
few TRBJ2-7 TRBV28 NA TGTGCCAGCAGCCCCTACTACGAGCAGTACTTC CASSPYYEQYF
NA TRBJ2-3 TRBV11-2 TRBD1 TGTGCCAGCAGCACCGTGACAGGGTTGGAAGATACGCAGTATTTT CASSTVTGLEDTQYF
NA TRBJ1-1 TRBV19 TRBD1 TGTGCCAGTAGTATACAGGGGGCGCGAACTGAAGCTTTCTTT CASSIQGARTEAFF
once TRBJ1-5 TRBV7-8 NA TGTGCCAGCAGCTTTGGGGCGCGGAGCAATCAGCCCCAGCATTTT CASSFGARSNQPQHF
NA TRBJ2-1 TRBV5-1 NA TGCGCCAGCAGCTCCCGTAAGGGCAGAGACAATGAGCAGTTCTTC CASSSRKGRDNEQFF
NA TRBJ2-1 TRBV19 NA TGTGCCAGTAGTGGAGGGTGGGACAATGAGCAGTTCTTC CASSGGWDNEQFF
NA TRBJ2-5 TRBV19 NA TGTGCCAGTGGTAAGTATACAGGTCAAGAGACCCAGTACTTC CASGKYTGQETQYF
NA TRBJ2-7 TRBV27 TRBD1 TGTGCCAGCAGTAAACCCGGGACAGGTATCGACGAGCAGTACTTC CASSKPGTGIDEQYF
NA TRBJ2-3 TRBV6-1 NA TGTGCCAGCAGTGAAAGGACTACCCTCACAGATACGCAGTATTTT CASSERTTLTDTQYF
NA TRBJ2-1 TRBV10-1 NA TGCGCCAGCAGCCCAAGCTCCTACAATGAGCAGTTCTTC CASSPSSYNEQFF
many TRBJ1-1 TRBV7-9 NA TGTGCCAGCAGCTTATCCTTTATGAACACTGAAGCTTTCTTT CASSLSFMNTEAFF
NA TRBJ2-1 TRBV5-1 NA TGCGCCAGCAACCCTGAGCAGGACCCATCCTACAATGAGCAGTTCTTC CASNPEQDPSYNEQFF
few TRBJ1-2 TRBV19 TRBD1 TGTGCCAGTAGTATCGGGACAGAACGCTTCTATGGCTACACCTTC CASSIGTERFYGYTF
NA TRBJ1-1 TRBV9 TRBD1 TGTGCCAGCAGCGGAACGCTAGCCGGGACAGGGGGTACTGAAGCTTTCTTT CASSGTLAGTGGTEAFF
NA TRBJ2-7 TRBV19 TRBD2 TGTGCCAGTAGTCGGACTAGCGGGTTCCGCTCCTACGAGCAGTACTTC CASSRTSGFRSYEQYF
NA TRBJ2-7 TRBV5-6 TRBD2 TGTGCCAGCAGCTTTACCGGGACTACCGCCTACGAGCAGTACTTC CASSFTGTTAYEQYF
NA TRBJ2-1 TRBV6-4 NA TGTGCCAGCAGCAGCTTTGGGGGTGCGGCTGAGCAGTTCTTC CASSSFGGAAEQFF
NA TRBJ2-7 TRBV5-7 TRBD1 TGTGCCAGCAGCGGTGACAGGGGTCGCTTTCCCTACGAGCAGTACTTC CASSGDRGRFPYEQYF
NA TRBJ2-2 TRBV11-1 TRBD2 TGTGCCAGCAGCCCGCAAATGGCGGGAGCAACCGGGGAGCTGTTTTTT CASSPQMAGATGELFF
NA TRBJ1-2 TRBV2 NA TGTGCCAGCAGTGGGAACAATGGCTACACCTTC CASSGNNGYTF
NA TRBJ2-7 TRBV7-9 NA TGTGCCAGCAGCTCCGGCCTCTCCTACGAGCAGTACTTC CASSSGLSYEQYF
NA TRBJ2-5 TRBV5-8 NA TGTGCCAGCAGCTTGGAAAGATTTGGGACCCAGTACTTC CASSLERFGTQYF
NA TRBJ2-7 TRBV4-3 TRBD1 TGCGCCAGCAGCCAAGGCACGGGACAGGCTTATTCCTACGAGCAGTACTTC CASSQGTGQAYSYEQYF
NA TRBJ2-5 TRBV6-6 NA TGTGCCAGCAATCTTTACTTAGGGGAGACCCAGTACTTC CASNLYLGETQYF
NA TRBJ2-2 TRBV7-7 NA TGTGCCAGCAGCCCTTCCTCTCACACCGGGGAGCTGTTTTTT CASSPSSHTGELFF
NA TRBJ2-1 TRBV10-1 TRBD2 TGCGCCAGCAGCCGACTAGCGGATCTAAGCTCCTACAATGAGCAGTTCTTC CASSRLADLSSYNEQFF
once TRBJ2-1 TRBV7-9 NA TGTGCCAGCAGCGAAAGTTACAATGAGCAGTTCTTC CASSESYNEQFF
many TRBJ2-7 TRBV5-5 NA TGTGCCAGCAGCTTGTCTGGGGGCGAGCAGTACTTC CASSLSGGEQYF
NA TRBJ2-7 TRBV18 TRBD1 TGTGCCAGCTCACCAGCTGGACAGGGTATATACGAGCAGTACTTC CASSPAGQGIYEQYF
NA TRBJ2-2 TRBV6-5 TRBD2 TGTGCCAGCAGTTTCAATCGGGACTATACATTAGGGGAGCTGTTTTTT CASSFNRDYTLGELFF
NA TRBJ2-7 TRBV5-8 TRBD1 TGTGCCAGCAGCCGAGGGACAGGAGATCCCTACGAGCAGTACTTC CASSRGTGDPYEQYF
NA TRBJ1-1 TRBV6-5 NA TGTGCCAGCGGTCTGAACACTGAAGCTTTCTTT CASGLNTEAFF